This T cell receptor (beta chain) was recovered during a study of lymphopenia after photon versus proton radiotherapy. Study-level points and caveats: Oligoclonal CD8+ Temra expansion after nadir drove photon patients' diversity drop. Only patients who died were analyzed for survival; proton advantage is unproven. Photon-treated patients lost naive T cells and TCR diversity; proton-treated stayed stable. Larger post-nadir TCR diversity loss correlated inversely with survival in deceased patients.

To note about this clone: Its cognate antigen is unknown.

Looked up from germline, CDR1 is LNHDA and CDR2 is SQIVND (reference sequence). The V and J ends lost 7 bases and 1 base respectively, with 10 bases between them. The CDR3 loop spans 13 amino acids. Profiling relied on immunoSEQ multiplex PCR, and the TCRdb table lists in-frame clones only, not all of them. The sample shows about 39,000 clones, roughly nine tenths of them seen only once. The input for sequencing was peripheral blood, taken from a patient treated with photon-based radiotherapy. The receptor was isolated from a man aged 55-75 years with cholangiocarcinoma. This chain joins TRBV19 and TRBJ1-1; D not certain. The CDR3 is CASTTVGNTEAFF. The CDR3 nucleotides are TGTGCCAGTACCACGGTCGGGAACACTGAAGCTTTCTTT.